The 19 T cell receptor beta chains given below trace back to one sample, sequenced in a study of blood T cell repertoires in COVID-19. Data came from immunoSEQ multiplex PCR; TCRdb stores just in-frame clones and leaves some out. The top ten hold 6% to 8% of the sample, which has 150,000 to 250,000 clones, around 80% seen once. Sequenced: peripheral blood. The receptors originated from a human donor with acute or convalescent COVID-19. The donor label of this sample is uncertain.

This CDR3 reads CASSRGTSGFQETQYF. The CDR3 coding sequence is TGTGCCAGCAGCCGAGGGACTAGCGGTTTCCAAGAGACCCAGTACTTC. The J gene is TRBJ2-5, the V gene TRBV27, with 11 bases that match TRBD2. V gave up 6 bases and J gave up 1 base; unmatched junction bases: 7. CDR1 and CDR2 from the germline V gene are MNHEY and SMNVEV (reference sequence). This CDR3 is 16 amino acids long.

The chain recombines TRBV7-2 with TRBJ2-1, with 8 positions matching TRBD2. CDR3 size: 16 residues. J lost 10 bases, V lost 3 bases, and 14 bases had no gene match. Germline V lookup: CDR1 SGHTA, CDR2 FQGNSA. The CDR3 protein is CASSFNPAGVFGEQFF. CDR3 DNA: TGTGCCAGCAGCTTTAACCCAGCGGGAGTGTTTGGCGAGCAGTTCTTC.

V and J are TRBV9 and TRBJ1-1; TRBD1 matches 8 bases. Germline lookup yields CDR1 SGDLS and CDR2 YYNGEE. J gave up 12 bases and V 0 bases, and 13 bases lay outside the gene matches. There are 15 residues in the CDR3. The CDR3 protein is CASSVEGQGAAGTFF. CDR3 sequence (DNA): TGTGCCAGCAGCGTAGAGGGGCAGGGGGCAGCAGGTACTTTCTTT. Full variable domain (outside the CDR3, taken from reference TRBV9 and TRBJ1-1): DSGVTQTPKHLITATGQRVTLRCSPRSGDLSVYWYQQSLDQGLQFLIQYYNGEERAKGNILERFSAQQFPDLHSELNLSSLELGDSALYFCASSVEGQGAAGTFFGQGTRLTVV.

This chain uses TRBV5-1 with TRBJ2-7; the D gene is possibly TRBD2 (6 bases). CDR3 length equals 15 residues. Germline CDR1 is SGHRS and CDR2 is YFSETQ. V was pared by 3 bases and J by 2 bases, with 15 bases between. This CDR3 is CASSSGDSSAYEQYF. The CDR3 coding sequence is TGCGCCAGCAGCTCGGGAGATTCTAGCGCCTACGAGCAGTACTTC.

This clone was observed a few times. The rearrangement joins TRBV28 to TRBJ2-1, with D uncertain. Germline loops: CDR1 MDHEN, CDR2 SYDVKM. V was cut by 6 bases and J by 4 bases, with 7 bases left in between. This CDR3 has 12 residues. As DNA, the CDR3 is TGTGCCAGCAGCCCCCTATACAATGAGCAGTTCTTC. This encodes CASSPLYNEQFF.

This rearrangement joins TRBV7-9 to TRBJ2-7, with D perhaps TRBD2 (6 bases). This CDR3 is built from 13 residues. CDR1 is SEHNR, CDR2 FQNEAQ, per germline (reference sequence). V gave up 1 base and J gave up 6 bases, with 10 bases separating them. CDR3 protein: CASSLEGGSEQYF. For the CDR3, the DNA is TGTGCCAGCAGCTTAGAAGGAGGGAGCGAGCAGTACTTC.

In nucleotides, the CDR3 is TGTGCCAGCAGCTTCGCGGGCCAGAACACCGGGGAGCTGTTTTTT. It yields the protein CASSFAGQNTGELFF. The chain recombines TRBV7-9 with TRBJ2-2; a weak D match, TRBD2 (5 bases). This CDR3 comprises 15 residues. CDR1 and CDR2 from the germline V gene are SEHNR and FQNEAQ (reference sequence). V gave up 3 bases and J gave up 1 base, with 9 bases separating them. Looking up the rest from reference TRBV7-9 and TRBJ2-2 gives the full variable domain: DTGVSQNPRHKITKRGQNVTFRCDPISEHNRLYWYRQTLGQGPEFLTYFQNEAQLEKSRLLSDRFSAERPKGSFSTLEIQRTEQGDSAMYLCASSFAGQNTGELFFGEGSRLTVL.

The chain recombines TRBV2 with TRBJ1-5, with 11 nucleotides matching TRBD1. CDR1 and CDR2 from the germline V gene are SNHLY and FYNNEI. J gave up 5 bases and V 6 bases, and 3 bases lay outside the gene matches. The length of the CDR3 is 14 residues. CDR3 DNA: TGTGCCAGCAGCGGGACAGGGGGTTATCAGCCCCAGCATTTT. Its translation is CASSGTGGYQPQHF.

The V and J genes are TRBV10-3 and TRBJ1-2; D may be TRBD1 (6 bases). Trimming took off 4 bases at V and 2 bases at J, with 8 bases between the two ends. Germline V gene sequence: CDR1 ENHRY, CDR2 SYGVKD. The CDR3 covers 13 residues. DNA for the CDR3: TGTGCCATCAGTGCGCAGGGGAACTATGGCTACACCTTC. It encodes CAISAQGNYGYTF.

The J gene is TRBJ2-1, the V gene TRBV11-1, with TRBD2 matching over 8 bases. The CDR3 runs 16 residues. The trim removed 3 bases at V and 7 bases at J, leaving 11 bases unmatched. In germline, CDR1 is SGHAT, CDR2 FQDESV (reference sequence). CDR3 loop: CASSFVAGTSPNEQFF. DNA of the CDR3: TGTGCCAGCAGCTTTGTGGCCGGGACTAGTCCGAATGAGCAGTTCTTC. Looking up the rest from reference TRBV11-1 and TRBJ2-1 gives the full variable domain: EAEVAQSPRYKITEKSQAVAFWCDPISGHATLYWYRQILGQGPELLVQFQDESVVDDSQLPKDRFSAERLKGVDSTLKIQPAELGDSAMYLCASSFVAGTSPNEQFFGPGTRLTVL.

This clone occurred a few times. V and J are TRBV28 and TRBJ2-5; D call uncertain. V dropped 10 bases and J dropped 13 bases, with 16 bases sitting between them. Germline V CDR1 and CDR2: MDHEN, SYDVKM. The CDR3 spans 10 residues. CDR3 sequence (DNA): TGTGCCACCGGCTCCCTAGAATGGTACTTC. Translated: CATGSLEWYF.

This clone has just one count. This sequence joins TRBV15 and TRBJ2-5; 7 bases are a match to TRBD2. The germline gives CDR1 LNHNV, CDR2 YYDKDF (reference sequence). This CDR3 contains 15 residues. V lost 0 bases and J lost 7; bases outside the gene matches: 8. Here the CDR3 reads CATSRDGGGMGTQYF. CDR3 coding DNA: TGTGCCACCAGCAGAGATGGGGGAGGGATGGGGACCCAGTACTTC.

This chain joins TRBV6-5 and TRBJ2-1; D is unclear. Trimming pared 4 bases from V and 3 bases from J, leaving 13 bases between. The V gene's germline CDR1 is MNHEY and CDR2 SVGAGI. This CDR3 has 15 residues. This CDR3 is CASSLGLPGYNEQFF. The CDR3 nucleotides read TGTGCCAGCAGTTTGGGCTTGCCCGGCTACAATGAGCAGTTCTTC.

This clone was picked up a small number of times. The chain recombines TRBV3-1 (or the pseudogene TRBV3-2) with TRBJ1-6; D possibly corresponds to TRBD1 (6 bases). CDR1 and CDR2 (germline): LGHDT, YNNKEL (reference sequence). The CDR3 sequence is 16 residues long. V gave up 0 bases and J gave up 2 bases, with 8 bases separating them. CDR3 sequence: CASSQDWTAYNSPLHF. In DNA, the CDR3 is TGTGCCAGCAGCCAAGATTGGACAGCCTATAATTCACCCCTCCACTTT.

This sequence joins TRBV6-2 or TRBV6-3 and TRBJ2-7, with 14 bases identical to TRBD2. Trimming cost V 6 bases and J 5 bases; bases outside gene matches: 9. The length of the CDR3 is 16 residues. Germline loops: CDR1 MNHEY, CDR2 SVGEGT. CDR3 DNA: TGTGCCAGCAGCCGGGGACTAGCGGGAGTCTGGGACGAGCAGTACTTC. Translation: CASSRGLAGVWDEQYF.

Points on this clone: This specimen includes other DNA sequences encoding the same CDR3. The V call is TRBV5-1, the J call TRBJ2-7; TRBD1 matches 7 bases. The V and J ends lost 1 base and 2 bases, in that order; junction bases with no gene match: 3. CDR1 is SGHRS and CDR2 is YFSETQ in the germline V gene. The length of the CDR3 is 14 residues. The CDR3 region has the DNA TGCGCCAGCAGCTTGCGGACAGGTGCCTACGAGCAGTACTTC. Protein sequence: CASSLRTGAYEQYF.

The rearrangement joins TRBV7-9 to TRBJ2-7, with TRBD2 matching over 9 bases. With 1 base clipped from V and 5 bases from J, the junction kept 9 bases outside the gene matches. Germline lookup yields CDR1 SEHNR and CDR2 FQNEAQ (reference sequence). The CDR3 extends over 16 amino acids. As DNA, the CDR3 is TGTGCCAGCAGCTTAGTAGGTAGCGGGAGAACCCACGAGCAGTACTTC. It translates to CASSLVGSGRTHEQYF.

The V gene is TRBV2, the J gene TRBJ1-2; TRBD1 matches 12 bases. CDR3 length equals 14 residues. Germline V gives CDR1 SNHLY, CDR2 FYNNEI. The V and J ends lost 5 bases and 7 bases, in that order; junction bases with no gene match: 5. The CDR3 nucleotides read TGTGCCAGCAGTTTCGGGACAGGGGGCCTTGGCTACACCTTC. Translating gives CASSFGTGGLGYTF.

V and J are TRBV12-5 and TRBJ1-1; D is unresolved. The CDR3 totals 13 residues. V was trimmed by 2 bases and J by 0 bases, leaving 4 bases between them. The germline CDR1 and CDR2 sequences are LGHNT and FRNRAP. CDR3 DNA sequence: TGTGCTAGTGGTTTGTCGGTGAACACTGAAGCTTTCTTT. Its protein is CASGLSVNTEAFF.